These 15 T cell receptor beta chains came from one sample sequenced in a study of blood T cell repertoires in COVID-19 (TCRdb year 2020). Library construction relied on the immunoSEQ multiplex PCR assay. TCRdb provides this immuneACCESS table in a form limited to in-frame rearrangements. Some clones are lacking; in checked studies, under half of them reflect an unresolved V gene, and why the rest are absent is not known. This sample lists some 130,000 clones; under 95% were detected once. The leading ten clones occupy about 4.5% of the sample. Sequencing was done on a sample of peripheral blood. These receptor sequences come from a man in his sixties with COVID-19, enrolled during active disease.

V is TRBV3-1 (or the pseudogene TRBV3-2) and J is TRBJ2-1; tentative D call: TRBD1 (6 bases). The CDR3 extends over 15 amino acids. Per the germline V gene, CDR1 is LGHDT and CDR2 is YNNKEL (reference sequence). The V end was cut by 2 bases, the J end by 5 bases, with 13 bases between. The CDR3 sequence: CASSQPQGRHNEQFF. As DNA, the CDR3 is TGTGCCAGCAGCCAACCGCAGGGGCGTCACAATGAGCAGTTCTTC.

This clone was seen a few times. The genes are TRBV20-1 and TRBJ1-2; TRBD1 is a possible D gene (5 bases). The V end lost 1 base, the J end lost 9 bases, and 9 bases lay between the germline ends. The CDR3 runs to 11 residues. Germline V gene lookup returns CDR1 DFQATT and CDR2 SNEGSKA (reference sequence). The CDR3 is CSARAGASYTF. CDR3 bases: TGCAGTGCTAGAGCTGGGGCTAGCTACACCTTC.

The V call is TRBV15, the J call TRBJ2-2; D is undetermined. The CDR3 runs to 17 residues. The V end was cut by 5 bases, the J end by 1 base, with 17 bases between. Germline-derived CDR1 and CDR2 are LNHNV and YYDKDF (reference sequence). Here the CDR3 reads CATSHRGGQLNTGELFF. Here the CDR3 DNA reads TGTGCCACCAGCCATAGAGGCGGTCAGTTGAACACCGGGGAGCTGTTTTTT. Full variable domain (rest looked up from reference TRBV15 and TRBJ2-2): DAMVIQNPRYQVTQFGKPVTLSCSQTLNHNVMYWYQQKSSQAPKLLFHYYDKDFNNEADTPDNFQSRRPNTSFCFLDIRSPGLGDTAMYLCATSHRGGQLNTGELFFGEGSRLTVL.

V gene TRBV19 combines with J gene TRBJ1-5; 9 bases line up with TRBD1. Looked up from germline, CDR1 is LNHDA and CDR2 is SQIVND (reference sequence). Trimming at V came to 5 bases and at J to 6 bases, leaving 8 bases not matched to a gene. The CDR3 consists of 15 residues. The CDR3 sequence: CASSPRTGEGQPQHF. CDR3 coding DNA: TGTGCCAGTAGTCCCCGGACAGGGGAGGGTCAGCCCCAGCATTTT.

CDR3 loop: CASSPRGQGLQPQHF. The DNA of the CDR3 is TGTGCCAGCAGCCCCCGGGGACAGGGCCTGCAGCCCCAGCATTTT. The chain joins TRBV5-8 to TRBJ1-5, with TRBD1 matching 9 bases. The germline V gene encodes CDR1 SGHTS and CDR2 YDEGEE. This CDR3 comprises 15 residues. The V gene end was trimmed by 4 bases and the J gene end by 7 bases; junction bases not matched to a gene: 9.

The chain carries TRBV27 and TRBJ2-1, with 11 bases matching TRBD2. Trimming took 7 bases from V and 3 from J; bases not matched to a gene: 2. Germline V gene lookup returns CDR1 MNHEY and CDR2 SMNVEV (reference sequence). The CDR3 sequence is 14 residues long. The chain's CDR3 is CASTLAGGYNEQFF. In DNA form, the CDR3 reads TGTGCCAGCACTCTAGCGGGAGGCTACAATGAGCAGTTCTTC.

The chain links TRBV4-1 to TRBJ1-2; D gene ambiguous. Germline V gene data show CDR1 as MGHRA and CDR2 as YSYEKL. V lost 6 bases and J 0 bases, leaving 11 bases between the germline ends. The CDR3 totals 14 residues. CDR3 bases: TGCGCCAGCAGTCCGACATCGTCTAACTATGGCTACACCTTC. This sequence encodes CASSPTSSNYGYTF.

There are a few counts of this clone. The chain combines TRBV24-1 with TRBJ1-5; D is possibly TRBD1 (6 bases). The germline V and J ends were trimmed by 4 bases and 7 bases, with 13 bases remaining between them. Germline loops: CDR1 KGHDR, CDR2 SFDVKD. This CDR3 region has 14 residues. The CDR3 DNA reads as TGTGCCACCAGTGACTCCTCTCAGGGGCAGCCCCAGCATTTT. Protein product: CATSDSSQGQPQHF.

The CDR3 sequence: CSARGGPSSYNEQFF. CDR3 sequence (DNA): TGCAGCGCAAGGGGGGGGCCCAGCTCCTACAATGAGCAGTTCTTC. The V call is TRBV29-1, the J call TRBJ2-1; D may be TRBD2 (7 bases). V was pared by 7 bases and J by 0 bases, with 16 bases between. The CDR3 is 15 amino acids. Germline CDR1 and CDR2: SQVTM and ANQGSEA.

The chain recombines TRBV5-5 with TRBJ1-2; the D gene is possibly TRBD1 (5 bases). Germline CDR1 SGHKS, CDR2 YYEKEE (reference sequence). The ends were cut back, 1 base at V and 3 bases at J, with 7 bases in the middle. CDR3 size: 13 residues. The CDR3 is CASSLWGDYGYTF. In DNA form, the CDR3 reads TGTGCCAGCAGCTTGTGGGGGGACTATGGCTACACCTTC.

This clone has just one count. J is TRBJ2-3 and V is TRBV12-3 or TRBV12-4, with 7 bases matching TRBD2. This CDR3 region has 11 residues. After removal of 9 bases from V and 8 bases from J, the junction contained 5 bases not matched to a gene. CDR3 sequence reads: CASKAGFTQYF. The CDR3 nucleotides are TGTGCCAGTAAAGCGGGATTTACGCAGTATTTT.

The rearrangement joins TRBV9 to TRBJ2-2; no definite D call. The germline V and J ends were trimmed by 3 bases and 0 bases, with 9 bases remaining between them. CDR3 length equals 15 residues. The germline V gene has CDR1 SGDLS and CDR2 YYNGEE. CDR3 DNA: TGTGCCAGCAGCGCACTCGACACGAACACCGGGGAGCTGTTTTTT. Protein: CASSALDTNTGELFF.

The V and J genes are TRBV29-1 and TRBJ1-2; D possibly corresponds to TRBD1 (5 bases). The CDR3 consists of 12 residues. With 3 bases removed from V and 4 bases from J, the gap between germline ends came to 9 bases. Germline CDR1 reads SQVTM; CDR2 reads ANQGSEA. CDR3 residues: CSVDKGLYGYTF. In DNA, the CDR3 is TGCAGCGTTGATAAGGGACTCTATGGCTACACCTTC.

The rearrangement uses TRBV14 and TRBJ1-1, with D maybe TRBD1 (5 bases). Trimming took 3 bases from V and 6 from J, leaving 20 bases between them. Germline CDR1 is SGHDN and CDR2 is FVKESK. The length of the CDR3 is 16 residues. The CDR3 DNA reads as TGTGCCAGCAGCCAGCTGGGGGGAGGGGTTTTGGCTGAAGCTTTCTTT. Translation gives CASSQLGGGVLAEAFF.

The V gene is TRBV18, the J gene TRBJ2-5; TRBD2 agrees at 7 bases. Trimming took 4 bases from V and 7 from J; bases not matched to a gene: 15. The germline V gene encodes CDR1 KGHSH and CDR2 LQKENI. The CDR3 has 16 amino acids. The DNA of the CDR3 is TGTGCCAGCTCACTCCAGCCGGCGGTGGTAGCGGGGACCCAGTACTTC. It codes for CASSLQPAVVAGTQYF.